The 24 T cell receptor beta chains given below trace back to one sample, sequenced in a study of vaccination and CD4 T cells after COVID-19. Cultured CD4+ T cells had their DNA profiled by the Oncomine TCR Beta short-read assay. A single record per CDR3 protein comes from TCRdb applying MiXCR to the PCR reads. The sample has approximately 15,000 distinct CDR3 sequences, 40% to 50% seen once; the top ten hold 15% to 20%. Their antigens are not known. Treatment meaning: roughly 10-day PBMC culture with coronavirus spike peptide pools or control peptides (ViraFEST assay). Sequences were derived from CD4+ T cells from blood, cultured in vitro, sampled before SARS-CoV-2 vaccination. The receptors here all came from a human donor who had recovered from COVID-19.

The chain recombines TRBV2 with TRBJ1-2, with unresolved D. CDR1 SNHLY and CDR2 FYNNEI come from the germline V gene. V lost 2 bases and J 8 bases, leaving 6 bases between the germline ends. The CDR3 spans 11 residues. CDR3 bases: TGTGCCAGCAGTGAACTTGGAGGCTACACCTTC. Protein product: CASSELGGYTF.

The chain uses TRBV3-1 and TRBJ2-7; the D gene is possibly TRBD1 (6 bases). The CDR3 sequence is 15 residues long. Trimming stripped 3 bases from V and 0 bases from J, with 12 bases between. Germline assignment: CDR1 LGHDT and CDR2 YNNKEL (reference sequence). The CDR3 nucleotides are TGTGCCAGCAGCCACCAGGGGAGAAGCTCCTACGAGCAGTACTTC. Protein sequence: CASSHQGRSSYEQYF.

The chain combines TRBV28 with TRBJ2-7, with TRBD2 matching 7 bases. This CDR3 spans 15 amino acids. After removal of 6 bases from V and 2 bases from J, the junction contained 10 bases not matched to a gene. Germline CDR1 and CDR2: MDHEN and SYDVKM. Here the CDR3 DNA reads TGTGCCAGCAGCCGAATAACTAGCGCTGCCTACGAGCAGTACTTC. This codes for CASSRITSAAYEQYF. Complete variable domain (other parts from reference TRBV28 and TRBJ2-7): DVKVTQSSRYLVKRTGEKVFLECVQDMDHENMFWYRQDPGLGLRLIYFSYDVKMKEKGDIPEGYSVSREKKERFSLILESASTNQTSMYLCASSRITSAAYEQYFGPGTRLTVT.

This clonotype turned up a few times. V gene TRBV24-1 combines with J gene TRBJ1-1; D call uncertain. The CDR3 runs 13 residues. Germline V CDR1 and CDR2: KGHDR, SFDVKD. Trimming removed 4 bases from V and 2 bases from J, with 7 bases in between. The CDR3 loop reads CATSERRNTEAFF. In DNA, the CDR3 is TGTGCCACCAGTGAACGGAGAAACACTGAAGCTTTCTTT.

This chain links TRBV7-6 with TRBJ2-7, with D perhaps TRBD1 (6 bases). The length of the CDR3 is 15 residues. Trimming removed 3 bases from V and 5 bases from J, with 17 bases in between. Germline loops: CDR1 SGHVS, CDR2 FNYEAQ. CDR3 sequence reads: CASSFAGTTIDEQYF. CDR3 bases: TGTGCCAGCAGCTTCGCCGGGACAACCATAGACGAGCAGTACTTC.

The chain uses TRBV18 and TRBJ2-1, with 13 bases fitting TRBD2. V lost 1 base to trimming and J lost 3 bases; unmatched junction nucleotides: 3. The CDR3 contains 17 residues. Germline assignment: CDR1 KGHSH and CDR2 LQKENI. This CDR3 reads CASSPRTSGSFYNEQFF. CDR3 nucleotide sequence: TGTGCCAGCTCACCACGGACTAGCGGGAGTTTCTACAATGAGCAGTTCTTC.

This chain joins TRBV2 and TRBJ2-3; TRBD2 is a possible D gene (6 bases). Germline CDR1 and CDR2: SNHLY and FYNNEI. The CDR3 is made up of 15 amino acids. Trimming cost V 4 bases and J 0 bases, with 11 bases left between them. This chain's CDR3 is CASSAGGISTDTQYF. CDR3 DNA: TGTGCCAGCAGTGCGGGCGGGATTAGCACAGATACGCAGTATTTT.

V is TRBV30 and J is TRBJ1-4, with D tentatively TRBD1 (6 bases). The length of the CDR3 is 13 residues. The V end was cut by 2 bases, the J end by 9 bases, with 13 bases between. The germline V gene has CDR1 GTSNPN and CDR2 SVGIG (reference sequence). CDR3 coding DNA: TGTGCCTGGAGTAATGGGGGCGCGCAAAAACTGTTTTTT. This sequence encodes CAWSNGGAQKLFF.

This chain links TRBV7-2 with TRBJ1-5; D call uncertain. The V gene lost 5 bases and the J gene lost 3 bases, with 5 bases spanning the gap. This CDR3 has 12 amino acids. Per germline, CDR1 SGHTA and CDR2 FQGNSA. CDR3 sequence (DNA): TGTGCCAGCAGCCAATACAATCAGCCCCAGCATTTT. Translating it yields CASSQYNQPQHF.

V is TRBV7-2 and J is TRBJ2-1, with 10 nucleotides matching TRBD2. Germline trimming cut 5 bases from V and 3 bases from J; bases unmatched to any gene: 10. The germline V gene encodes CDR1 SGHTA and CDR2 FQGNSA. CDR3 length: 17 amino acids. DNA for the CDR3: TGTGCCAGCAGCCAACCACGGACTAGCGGAGTCTACAATGAGCAGTTCTTC. This translates into CASSQPRTSGVYNEQFF.

DNA of the CDR3: TGTGCCAGCAGCTTAAATATGGACATTCAGTACTTC. Encoded protein: CASSLNMDIQYF. This chain links TRBV11-2 with TRBJ2-4; D remains ambiguous. The V and J ends lost 2 bases and 8 bases respectively, with 7 bases between them. Germline lookup yields CDR1 SGHAT and CDR2 FQNNGV. The CDR3 sequence is 12 residues long.

The chain recombines TRBV25-1 with TRBJ1-1; 8 bases align to TRBD1. There are 14 residues in the CDR3. V was clipped by 7 bases and J by 6 bases; unmatched bases: 10. CDR1 is MGHDK and CDR2 is SYGVNS in the germline V gene. CDR3 region: CASTRAGQGSEAFF. The CDR3 region has the DNA TGTGCCAGCACAAGAGCAGGACAGGGCTCTGAAGCTTTCTTT.

This clonotype was seen only a few times. The rearrangement joins TRBV15 to TRBJ1-2; 7 bases match TRBD1. J gave up 4 bases and V 9 bases, and 17 bases lay outside the gene matches. The CDR3 runs to 16 residues. Per the germline V gene, CDR1 is LNHNV and CDR2 is YYDKDF (reference sequence). The CDR3 reads CATTPEPGQLSYGYTF. The DNA for the CDR3 is TGTGCCACGACGCCCGAACCGGGACAGCTTAGCTATGGCTACACCTTC.

The chain is built from TRBV29-1 and TRBJ1-1; the D gene is possibly TRBD1 (6 bases). Trimming removed 0 bases at V and 4 bases at J, with 6 bases between. The CDR3 loop spans 12 amino acids. The germline gives CDR1 SQVTM, CDR2 ANQGSEA. The CDR3 region is CSVEEGATEAFF. Here the CDR3 DNA reads TGCAGCGTTGAAGAGGGGGCCACTGAAGCTTTCTTT.

In this sample, this clonotype turned up a few times. CDR3 in amino acids: CASSDLTGQGVTQYF. DNA for the CDR3: TGTGCCAGCAGCGACCTGACTGGGCAGGGGGTGACCCAGTACTTC. This chain links TRBV7-8 with TRBJ2-5; 7 bases line up with TRBD1. V lost 5 bases, J lost 7 bases, and 13 bases stayed unmatched. The CDR3 totals 15 residues. CDR1 is SGHVS, CDR2 FQNEAQ, per germline. The full variable domain, with the rest looked up from reference TRBV7-8 and TRBJ2-5, is GAGVSQSPRYKVAKRGQDVALRCDPISGHVSLFWYQQALGQGPEFLTYFQNEAQLDKSGLPSDRFFAERPEGSVSTLKIQRTQQEDSAVYLCASSDLTGQGVTQYFGPGTRLLVL.

This clonotype turned up a few times. The chain uses TRBV6-1 and TRBJ2-4; D unresolved. The V end lost 4 bases, the J end lost 7 bases, and 11 bases lay between the germline ends. Germline loops: CDR1 MNHNS, CDR2 SASEGT. This CDR3 contains 13 residues. The CDR3 coding sequence is TGTGCCAGCAGTGGAGTCCAGGTTAACATTCAGTACTTC. Protein product: CASSGVQVNIQYF.

The rearrangement links TRBV7-3 to TRBJ2-5, with TRBD1 matching 7 bases. The J segment lost 3 bases and the V segment lost 2 bases, leaving 0 bases of the junction unmatched. The CDR3 loop spans 13 amino acids. Germline V lookup: CDR1 SGHTA, CDR2 FQGTGA. CDR3 sequence reads: CASSLDREETQYF. The CDR3 DNA is TGTGCCAGCAGCTTAGACAGGGAAGAGACCCAGTACTTC.

The chain has TRBV5-1 and TRBJ2-5, with D possibly TRBD2 on 6 matching bases. In germline, CDR1 is SGHRS, CDR2 YFSETQ. V shed 2 bases and J shed 5 bases, with 10 bases lying between them. The CDR3 is made up of 13 amino acids. In DNA form, the CDR3 reads TGCGCCAGCAGCTTACCGGGGGTCGAGACCCAGTACTTC. It encodes CASSLPGVETQYF.

The J gene is TRBJ2-5, the V gene TRBV7-9, with 10 positions matching TRBD2. Germline V gives CDR1 SEHNR, CDR2 FQNEAQ (reference sequence). V lost 4 bases and J lost 1; bases outside the gene matches: 3. This CDR3 comprises 15 residues. The CDR3 spells CASSSRTSGQETQYF. The CDR3 DNA is TGTGCCAGCAGCTCCAGGACTAGCGGCCAAGAGACCCAGTACTTC.

This chain connects TRBV19 to TRBJ1-2; unclear D gene. Trimming took 4 bases from V and 4 from J, leaving 10 bases between them. Germline loops: CDR1 LNHDA, CDR2 SQIVND (reference sequence). The CDR3 is 13 residues long. The CDR3, as DNA: TGTGCCAGTAGTAAGGCCGGGATCTATGGCTACACCTTC. Its translation is CASSKAGIYGYTF.

This chain connects TRBV28 to TRBJ2-5; D is undetermined. V was cut by 10 bases and J by 1 base, with 22 bases left in between. CDR1 is MDHEN and CDR2 is SYDVKM in the germline V gene. The CDR3 runs to 16 residues. The DNA for the CDR3 is TGTGCCACCCTACTTTCCTACCTCGGTCCCCAAGAGACCCAGTACTTC. Its protein is CATLLSYLGPQETQYF.

The rearrangement links TRBV27 to TRBJ2-5; D unclear. Germline assignment: CDR1 MNHEY and CDR2 SMNVEV (reference sequence). The V end was cut by 2 bases, the J end by 0 bases, with 7 bases between. The CDR3 runs 14 residues. CDR3 sequence reads: CASSLRPNQETQYF. The CDR3 coding sequence is TGTGCCAGCAGTTTAAGGCCAAACCAAGAGACCCAGTACTTC.

This clonotype has more than one count but fewer than ten. CDR3 nucleotide sequence: TGCAGTGGGGGACGGGGCCAAGAGACCCAGTACTTC. It specifies CSGGRGQETQYF. The V gene is TRBV20-1, the J gene TRBJ2-5; D could derive from TRBD1 or TRBD2 (5 bases each). The CDR3 extends over 12 amino acids. Germline V gene data show CDR1 as DFQATT and CDR2 as SNEGSKA (reference sequence). Trimming took off 7 bases at V and 1 base at J, with 10 bases between the two ends.

This clonotype was seen a few times. The chain employs TRBV6-4 and TRBJ2-2, with D possibly being TRBD2 (6 bases). With 0 bases removed from V and 4 bases from J, the gap between germline ends came to 6 bases. The CDR3 consists of 14 residues. Germline CDR1 and CDR2: MRHNA and SNTAGT. For the CDR3, the DNA is TGTGCCAGCAGTGACTCGACTAGCACCGGGGAGCTGTTTTTT. It specifies CASSDSTSTGELFF.